This paragraph reports one TCR beta chain. The antigen is not known. The sample belongs to a study of T cell responses to AZD1222 COVID-19 vaccine. Overall study results and limits: Spike was spanned by vaccine-associated CD4 TCRs, which were dominant at 160-218 and 743-854. Donor demographics were predominantly white British with a female majority; clonal diversity may be underestimated. Once two AZD1222 doses were given, Spike-specific TCR breadth and depth went up.

The CDR3 runs 14 residues. The ends were cut back, 0 bases at V and 8 bases at J, with 14 bases in the middle. From germline, CDR1 is SGHNT and CDR2 YYREEE (reference sequence). Method: immunoSEQ multiplex PCR; TCRdb's copy keeps in-frame clones and lacks some. The sample carries 150,000 or so clones, roughly 90% recorded once. The receptor was derived from an adult in good health. This chain joins TRBV5-4 and TRBJ1-1, with D perhaps matching TRBD1 (6 bases). The sample here was peripheral blood, taken on day 0 of AZD1222 vaccination. This CDR3 reads CASSLGGQSREAFF. The CDR3, as DNA: TGTGCCAGCAGCTTGGGAGGACAGTCCCGAGAAGCTTTCTTT.